This TCR beta chain was observed in a study of blood T cell repertoires in COVID-19. Germline CDR1 LNHDA, CDR2 SQIVND (reference sequence). V lost 3 bases and J lost 1; bases outside the gene matches: 3. This CDR3 contains 15 residues. Data came from immunoSEQ multiplex PCR; TCRdb stores just in-frame clones and leaves some out. Seen here are fewer than 350,000 clones, roughly 86% observed once, and the top ten hold 8.5% to 9%. The TCR was taken from a man aged 35-49 years with active or convalescent COVID-19. The sample taken for sequencing was peripheral blood. V and J are TRBV19 and TRBJ1-5; 7 nucleotides match TRBD1. The CDR3 region is CASSMADRSNQPQHF. Here the CDR3 DNA reads TGTGCCAGTAGTATGGCGGACAGGAGCAATCAGCCCCAGCATTTT.